The 14 T cell receptor beta chains below were found in one sample sequenced in a study of control samples from healthy donors and cancer patients. This table comes from immunoSEQ multiplex PCR, and its TCRdb copy is limited to in-frame clones, with some not included. The table has under 100,000 clones, 70% to 90% seen once. The sample was PBMCs. The receptors shown here come from a woman between 45 and 65 years old with colorectal cancer.

The rearrangement uses TRBV7-2 and TRBJ2-5; D gene uncertain. V was clipped by 1 base and J by 5 bases, with 2 bases between them. The CDR3 sequence is 11 residues long. Per the germline V gene, CDR1 is SGHTA and CDR2 is FQGNSA. Here the CDR3 DNA reads TGTGCCAGCAGCTTAGTGGAGACCCAGTACTTC. Its protein is CASSLVETQYF.

V is TRBV5-6 and J is TRBJ1-2; 7 nucleotides align to TRBD1. The germline V gene encodes CDR1 SGHDT and CDR2 YYEEEE. Losses at the gene ends were 5 bases for V and 8 bases for J; bases not matched to a gene: 3. This CDR3 is 11 amino acids long. The CDR3 loop reads CASSTGEGYTF. CDR3 DNA: TGTGCCAGCAGTACAGGGGAAGGCTACACCTTC.

This rearrangement joins TRBV19 to TRBJ1-2, with D unclear. Trimming removed 8 bases at V and 0 bases at J, with 4 bases between. CDR3 size: 11 residues. Germline V CDR1 and CDR2: LNHDA, SQIVND (reference sequence). CDR3 DNA: TGTGCCAGTTTTTCTAACTATGGCTACACCTTC. Protein: CASFSNYGYTF. Drawing the rest from reference TRBV19 and TRBJ1-2, the complete variable domain is DGGITQSPKYLFRKEGQNVTLSCEQNLNHDAMYWYRQDPGQGLRLIYYSQIVNDFQKGDIAEGYSVSREKKESFPLTVTSAQKNPTAFYLCASFSNYGYTFGSGTRLTVV.

This CDR3 reads CAGGGDSRNSPLHF. The CDR3 region has the DNA TGTGCCGGAGGCGGGGACAGTCGGAATTCACCCCTCCACTTT. V and J are TRBV7-9 and TRBJ1-6; 7 positions agree with TRBD1. The ends lost 11 bases at V and 7 bases at J; junction bases unmatched: 11. Germline V CDR1 and CDR2: SEHNR, FQNEAQ (reference sequence). This CDR3 region has 14 residues.

The chain recombines TRBV20-1 with TRBJ1-1; D may be TRBD1 (6 bases). This CDR3 region has 11 residues. Germline V gene lookup returns CDR1 DFQATT and CDR2 SNEGSKA (reference sequence). V was pared by 4 bases and J by 8 bases, with 11 bases between. The CDR3 sequence: CSAKQGREAFF. The CDR3 DNA follows: TGCAGTGCTAAACAGGGACGAGAAGCTTTCTTT.

The V gene is TRBV27, the J gene TRBJ1-5; D might be TRBD1 (5 bases). The CDR3 consists of 13 residues. V was pared by 5 bases and J by 4 bases, with 9 bases between. Per germline, CDR1 MNHEY and CDR2 SMNVEV (reference sequence). As DNA, the CDR3 is TGTGCCAGCAGTCATCAGGGAAATCAGCCCCAGCATTTT. Its protein is CASSHQGNQPQHF.

The rearrangement uses TRBV6-2 or TRBV6-3 and TRBJ2-1; D is uncertain. Germline V gives CDR1 MNHEY, CDR2 SVGEGT. The length of the CDR3 is 13 residues. Trimming left V 2 bases short and J 5 bases short, with 7 bases between. The chain's CDR3 is CASSYLRDNEQFF. The CDR3 DNA follows: TGTGCCAGCAGTTACCTCAGAGACAATGAGCAGTTCTTC.

The J gene is TRBJ2-2, the V gene TRBV5-6; maybe TRBD2 (5 bases). The length of the CDR3 is 15 residues. The V gene's germline CDR1 is SGHDT and CDR2 YYEEEE. Trimming pared 1 base from V and 2 bases from J, leaving 9 bases between. The CDR3 DNA sequence: TGTGCCAGCAGCTTGTTAAGCGGTAACACCGGGGAGCTGTTTTTT. Amino acid sequence: CASSLLSGNTGELFF.

V is TRBV4-1 and J is TRBJ2-1; 9 positions agree with TRBD1. Germline CDR1 reads MGHRA; CDR2 reads YSYEKL. CDR3 size: 14 residues. V shed 6 bases and J 3 bases; nucleotides not matched to a gene: 3. CDR3 nucleotides: TGCGCCAGCAGTCCGGACAGGGGCTACAATGAGCAGTTCTTC. Encoded protein: CASSPDRGYNEQFF.

The chain combines TRBV21-1 with TRBJ2-7; the table's TRBD2 call for D was not verified on the DNA. TRBV21-1 counts as a pseudogene. The CDR3 has 15 amino acids. Here the CDR3 DNA reads TGTGCCAGCAGCATGGGCGGGGAGTACTCCTACGAGCAGTACGTC. Translation: CASSMGGEYSYEQYV.

The chain is built from TRBV10-2 and TRBJ1-6; no definite D call. Per the germline V gene, CDR1 is WSHSY and CDR2 is SAAADI. The CDR3 length is 12 residues. V lost 1 base and J lost 7, with 2 bases in between. The CDR3 sequence is CASSELNSPLHF. CDR3 DNA sequence: TGCGCCAGCAGTGAGTTGAATTCACCCCTCCACTTT.

Note on this clone: The germline gene is not matched at one end of the junction; a read error may be the cause. The rearrangement joins TRBV10-2 to TRBJ1-6; D ambiguous. Germline CDR1 WSHSY, CDR2 SAAADI. The CDR3 consists of 13 residues. CDR3 DNA sequence: TGCGCCAGCGGTGAGCGCCTTAGAGAGGCCCTCCACTTT. It specifies CASGERLREALHF.

This clone came up once. The rearrangement uses TRBV6-5 and TRBJ1-6, with 7 bases aligning to TRBD1. Per germline, CDR1 MNHEY and CDR2 SVGAGI. The CDR3 covers 15 residues. V shed 6 bases and J 6 bases; nucleotides not matched to a gene: 8. The CDR3 loop reads CASRVAGQLNSPLHF. DNA of the CDR3: TGTGCCAGCAGAGTGGCGGGACAGCTTAATTCACCCCTCCACTTT.

The rearrangement links TRBV18 to TRBJ1-5; 7 bases are shared with TRBD1. Germline CDR1 reads KGHSH; CDR2 reads LQKENI. J was trimmed by 1 base and V by 3 bases; bases with no gene match: 0. The length of the CDR3 is 14 residues. CDR3 DNA sequence: TGTGCCAGCTCACCGGGACAGAGCAATCAGCCCCAGCATTTT. Translating it yields CASSPGQSNQPQHF.